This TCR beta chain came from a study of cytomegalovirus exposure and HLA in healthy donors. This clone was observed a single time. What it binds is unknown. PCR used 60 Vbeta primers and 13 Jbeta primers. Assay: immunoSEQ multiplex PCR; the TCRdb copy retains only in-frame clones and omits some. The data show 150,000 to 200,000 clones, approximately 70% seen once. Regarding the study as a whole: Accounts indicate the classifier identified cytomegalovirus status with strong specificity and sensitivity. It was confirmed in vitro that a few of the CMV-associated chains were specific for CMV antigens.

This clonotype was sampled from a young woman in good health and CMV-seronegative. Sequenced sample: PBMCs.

The CDR3: CASSQGLAGPEETQYF. In DNA, the CDR3 is TGCGCCAGCAGCCAGGGACTAGCGGGGCCCGAAGAGACCCAGTACTTC. V gene TRBV4-1 combines with J gene TRBJ2-5, with 13 bases aligning to TRBD2. The V gene's germline CDR1 is MGHRA and CDR2 YSYEKL. The CDR3 is 16 residues long. V trimming: 3 bases; J trimming: 3 bases; junction bases outside the gene matches: 4.